The 18 T cell receptor beta chains reported below all come from one sample, sequenced in a study of T cell responses to AZD1222 COVID-19 vaccine. Some clones are missing from TCRdb's copy, which holds only in-frame ones; the method was immunoSEQ multiplex PCR. This repertoire shows 110,000 or so clones, 88% found once; its top ten account for 6.5%. Source: peripheral blood, taken 28 days after the second AZD1222 dose. Receptor source: an adult who received the AZD1222 COVID-19 vaccine.

The V call is TRBV2, the J call TRBJ2-5; D is undetermined. There are 13 residues in the CDR3. The germline V gene encodes CDR1 SNHLY and CDR2 FYNNEI. V was pared by 3 bases and J by 2 bases, with 7 bases between. CDR3 bases: TGTGCCAGCAGTGAGCATGAGCAAGAGACCCAGTACTTC. Translated, it gives CASSEHEQETQYF.

The chain recombines TRBV28 with TRBJ2-5; 8 bases fit TRBD1. Trimming cost V 5 bases and J 5 bases; bases outside gene matches: 7. The CDR3 covers 14 residues. Germline lookup yields CDR1 MDHEN and CDR2 SYDVKM. CDR3 DNA sequence: TGTGCCAGCAGTGAGGGACAGGAAGAGGAGACCCAGTACTTC. Translating gives CASSEGQEEETQYF.

The J gene is TRBJ2-1, the V gene TRBV3-1 (or the pseudogene TRBV3-2); D might be TRBD1 or TRBD2, each matching 6 bases. The CDR3 has 14 amino acids. V shed 2 bases and J shed 6 bases, with 11 bases lying between them. Germline assignment: CDR1 LGHDT and CDR2 YNNKEL (reference sequence). The DNA of the CDR3 is TGTGCCAGCAGCCAAAGAGGGGGGAGCAATGAGCAGTTCTTC. Translation gives CASSQRGGSNEQFF.

The CDR3 loop is CASSQGTPPYEQFF. CDR3 DNA: TGTGCCAGCAGCCAAGGAACCCCTCCCTATGAGCAGTTCTTC. This sequence joins TRBV3-1 (or the pseudogene TRBV3-2) and TRBJ2-1; no reliable D call. Trimming removed 1 base at V and 8 bases at J, with 12 bases between. Per germline, CDR1 LGHDT and CDR2 YNNKEL (reference sequence). This CDR3 comprises 14 residues.

There are a few counts of this clone. V usage is TRBV9 and J usage is TRBJ1-1, with 8 bases identical to TRBD1. Germline V gene lookup returns CDR1 SGDLS and CDR2 YYNGEE. V trimming: 4 bases; J trimming: 3 bases; junction bases outside the gene matches: 8. The CDR3 extends over 15 amino acids. CDR3 sequence reads: CASSSNRGIDTEAFF. The DNA of the CDR3 is TGTGCCAGCAGCTCGAACAGGGGGATCGACACTGAAGCTTTCTTT.

The chain recombines TRBV10-1 with TRBJ1-6; D possibly corresponds to TRBD1 (6 bases). From germline, CDR1 is WNHNN and CDR2 SYGVQD (reference sequence). This CDR3 spans 15 amino acids. V lost 3 bases and J lost 9, with 15 bases in between. The CDR3 is CASSDGTGNISPLHF. The CDR3 DNA reads TGCGCCAGCAGTGACGGTACAGGGAATATTTCACCCCTCCACTTT.

J is TRBJ1-2 and V is TRBV3-1 (or the pseudogene TRBV3-2); TRBD1 matches 8 bases. Trimming took 1 base from V and 6 from J; bases not matched to a gene: 4. The CDR3 spans 14 residues. In germline, CDR1 is LGHDT, CDR2 YNNKEL (reference sequence). The CDR3 reads CASSQGDRPNGYTF. CDR3 nucleotides: TGTGCCAGCAGCCAAGGGGACAGGCCAAATGGCTACACCTTC.

The V and J genes are TRBV12-5 and TRBJ2-3; TRBD1 matches 7 bases. This CDR3 region has 15 residues. Germline trimming cut 6 bases from V and 4 bases from J; bases unmatched to any gene: 10. The germline V gene encodes CDR1 LGHNT and CDR2 FRNRAP. CDR3 DNA: TGTGCTAGTGGCACCGACAGGGATGGCCCAGATACGCAGTATTTT. This sequence encodes CASGTDRDGPDTQYF.

This chain joins TRBV5-1 and TRBJ1-4; D uncertain. In germline, CDR1 is SGHRS, CDR2 YFSETQ. There are 13 residues in the CDR3. V gave up 7 bases and J gave up 4 bases, with 11 bases separating them. CDR3 in DNA: TGCGCCAGCTCCTCCGGATATAATGAAAAACTGTTTTTT. This gives the protein CASSSGYNEKLFF.

Only a few counts were recorded for this clone. V gene TRBV14 combines with J gene TRBJ2-1, with D tentatively TRBD1 (5 bases). The germline gives CDR1 SGHDN, CDR2 FVKESK. The CDR3 spans 14 residues. Trimming shortened V by 4 bases and J by 8 bases, and 15 bases separated the two germline ends. CDR3 DNA sequence: TGTGCCAGCAGCCCAAGACAGCTAAAGGATGAGCAGTTCTTC. Its translation is CASSPRQLKDEQFF.

V is TRBV5-1 and J is TRBJ1-4; TRBD1 might be the D (5 bases). The CDR3 runs to 15 residues. V gave up 4 bases and J gave up 4 bases, with 14 bases separating them. CDR1 and CDR2 (germline): SGHRS, YFSETQ. The CDR3 DNA follows: TGCGCCAGCAGCGGCGACCCCGGGGGTAATGAAAAACTGTTTTTT. Its protein is CASSGDPGGNEKLFF. Drawing the rest from reference TRBV5-1 and TRBJ1-4, the complete variable domain is KAGVTQTPRYLIKTRGQQVTLSCSPISGHRSVSWYQQTPGQGLQFLFEYFSETQRNKGNFPGRFSGRQFSNSRSEMNVSTLELGDSALYLCASSGDPGGNEKLFFGSGTQLSVL.

This chain connects TRBV3-1 (or the pseudogene TRBV3-2) to TRBJ1-2; no reliable D call. The V gene's germline CDR1 is LGHDT and CDR2 YNNKEL (reference sequence). This CDR3 has 13 residues. Trimming cost V 1 base and J 6 bases, with 9 bases left between them. CDR3 sequence reads: CASSQAGLDGYTF. In DNA, the CDR3 is TGTGCCAGCAGCCAAGCGGGTTTGGATGGCTACACCTTC.

This clone has just one count. The CDR3 DNA reads as TGCGCCAGCTCCCTAGGGGGCGTATCAGATACGCAGTATTTT. The encoded protein is CASSLGGVSDTQYF. The chain carries TRBV4-3 and TRBJ2-3; the match to TRBD1 covers 7 bases. The CDR3 extends over 14 amino acids. The germline CDR1 and CDR2 sequences are LGHNA and YSLEER. The ends lost 8 bases at V and 4 bases at J; junction bases unmatched: 9.

The chain links TRBV18 to TRBJ1-1; D is unresolved. CDR1 and CDR2 from the germline V gene are KGHSH and LQKENI. V shed 4 bases and J shed 3 bases, with 9 bases lying between them. The CDR3 is 13 residues long. The DNA for the CDR3 is TGTGCCAGCTCACAGGGCAGTGACACTGAAGCTTTCTTT. It codes for CASSQGSDTEAFF.

Turning to this clone: An end of the junction does not agree with germline; a read error may underlie this. This chain uses TRBV7-3 with TRBJ2-1; 7 nucleotides align to TRBD2. Germline assignment: CDR1 SGHTA and CDR2 FQGTGA. CDR3 size: 15 residues. In DNA form, the CDR3 reads TGTGCCAGCAGCCTAACTAGCGACTCCTACAATGAGCAGTTCTTC. Protein: CASSLTSDSYNEQFF.

CDR3 nucleotides: TGCGCCAGCAGCTGGGACTACTATGGCTACACCTTC. This gives the protein CASSWDYYGYTF. The chain has TRBV5-1 and TRBJ1-2; D might be TRBD1 (5 bases). V was trimmed by 3 bases and J by 3 bases, leaving 6 bases between them. The germline V gene encodes CDR1 SGHRS and CDR2 YFSETQ. CDR3 size: 12 residues.

V and J are TRBV9 and TRBJ1-2; D is uncertain. The CDR3 has 15 amino acids. The germline V and J ends were trimmed by 0 bases and 4 bases, with 13 bases remaining between them. Germline loops: CDR1 SGDLS, CDR2 YYNGEE. This chain's CDR3 is CASSVGQDPSYGYTF. CDR3 sequence (DNA): TGTGCCAGCAGCGTAGGGCAGGACCCGTCCTATGGCTACACCTTC.

The V gene is TRBV5-1, the J gene TRBJ1-1; TRBD1 is a possible D gene (6 bases). The CDR3 runs 15 residues. Between the trimmed V and J ends, which lost 7 bases and 2 bases, there was a span of 18 bases. The germline V gene encodes CDR1 SGHRS and CDR2 YFSETQ. CDR3 DNA: TGCGCCAGCCTCGATGCCGGGGGGCGAAACACTGAAGCTTTCTTT. Amino acid sequence: CASLDAGGRNTEAFF.